Shown below are 2 T cell receptor beta chains from a single sample sequenced in a study of T cells in Graves' hyperthyroidism and ophthalmopathy. TCR beta CDR3 sequences were amplified from RNA transcripts. HTBI primers were the set used in a first-round RT-PCR of the TCR CDR3. In TCRdb, the multiplex PCR reads were re-called with MiXCR into one record per CDR3 protein. The table lists 640,000 or so distinct CDR3 sequences, more than 13% of them singletons. Sequenced input: blood. These TCRs come from a woman aged 18-29 years with Graves' ophthalmopathy.

This clonotype came up many times. This rearrangement joins TRBV2 to TRBJ1-1; no clear D gene. From germline, CDR1 is SNHLY and CDR2 FYNNEI. The CDR3 contains 12 residues. V lost 6 bases and J lost 6, with 11 bases in between. The CDR3 is CASRENKPEAFF. Here the CDR3 DNA reads TGTGCCAGCAGAGAAAATAAGCCTGAAGCTTTCTTT.

CDR3 loop: CAIQEGGTDTQYF. The CDR3 DNA is TGTGCCATACAGGAGGGGGGCACAGATACGCAGTATTTT. The genes are TRBV10-3 and TRBJ2-3; perhaps D is TRBD1 or TRBD2 (6 bases each). The V gene lost 9 bases and the J gene lost 1 base, with 11 bases spanning the gap. The CDR3 contains 13 residues. Germline V gene lookup returns CDR1 ENHRY and CDR2 SYGVKD.